The present T cell receptor (beta chain) was sequenced within a study of T-cell reconstitution after alpha-beta-depleted transplantation in children. The CDR3 consists of 13 residues. Trimming pared 0 bases from V and 6 bases from J, leaving 9 bases between. The germline V gene encodes CDR1 SGHRS and CDR2 YFSETQ. This clonotype was recorded at least ten times. Unique molecular identifiers were built into the TCRbeta library. TCRdb recomputed calls from the PCR reads with MiXCR, one row per CDR3 protein. The data contain about 360,000 distinct CDR3 sequences, 13% of them singletons. The source was PBMCs, collected from the stem cell graft. The V and J genes are TRBV5-1 and TRBJ1-1; D is perhaps TRBD1 (5 bases). This clonotype was sampled from a human donor who donated a stem cell graft to a child with Fanconi anemia. The CDR3 sequence is CASSLGGNAEAFF. CDR3 in DNA: TGCGCCAGCAGCTTGGGGGGCAACGCTGAAGCTTTCTTT.